A single sample is the source of the 20 T cell receptor beta chains below, sequenced in a study of blood T cell repertoires in COVID-19. The protocol was immunoSEQ multiplex PCR, while the TCRdb copy is restricted to in-frame clones and leaves out a portion. The sample shows 150,000 to 200,000 clones, roughly 90% of them seen only once. Specimen: peripheral blood. These receptors all stem from a man in his late teens or twenties with COVID-19, enrolled during active disease.

V is TRBV28 and J is TRBJ1-2; D uncertain. Germline values: CDR1 MDHEN, CDR2 SYDVKM. This CDR3 spans 15 amino acids. V gave up 8 bases and J gave up 3 bases, with 19 bases separating them. The CDR3 sequence: CASSLRGWTYYGYTF. Here the CDR3 DNA reads TGTGCCAGCTCACTCCGAGGGTGGACCTACTATGGCTACACCTTC.

The chain couples TRBV27 to TRBJ2-3, with a weak D call TRBD2 (7 bases). Per the germline V gene, CDR1 is MNHEY and CDR2 is SMNVEV (reference sequence). V was trimmed by 6 bases and J by 6 bases, leaving 19 bases between them. CDR3 size: 15 residues. The CDR3 coding sequence is TGTGCCAGCAGACCTAGGGGCCCGGGGGGCGATACGCAGTATTTT. This sequence encodes CASRPRGPGGDTQYF.

This clone was found a few times. The chain combines TRBV11-2 with TRBJ2-1; 7 nucleotides match TRBD2. Germline values: CDR1 SGHAT, CDR2 FQNNGV. The CDR3 extends over 15 amino acids. V gave up 1 base and J gave up 8 bases; unmatched junction bases: 8. Written as DNA, the CDR3 is TGTGCCAGCAGCTTAGTCGGGAGGTTTGTGGATGAGCAGTTCTTC. It is translated as CASSLVGRFVDEQFF. The full variable domain, completed using reference TRBV11-2 and TRBJ2-1, is EAGVAQSPRYKIIEKRQSVAFWCNPISGHATLYWYQQILGQGPKLLIQFQNNGVVDDSQLPKDRFSAERLKGVDSTLKIQPAKLEDSAVYLCASSLVGRFVDEQFFGPGTRLTVL.

V gene TRBV21-1 combines with J gene TRBJ1-1. TRBV21-1 is a known pseudogene. The CDR3 has 11 amino acids. This CDR3 reads CASSNFFEAFF. In DNA, the CDR3 is TGTGCCAGCAGCAACTTTTTTGAAGCTTTCTTT.

The V gene is TRBV7-8, the J gene TRBJ2-7, with a weak D call TRBD2 (6 bases). The V and J ends lost 5 bases and 0 bases respectively, with 14 bases between them. This CDR3 has 15 residues. Germline V gives CDR1 SGHVS, CDR2 FQNEAQ. The CDR3 loop is CASSLLAGTSYEQYF. Here the CDR3 DNA reads TGTGCCAGCAGCCTGCTTGCGGGGACCTCCTACGAGCAGTACTTC.

The chain combines TRBV24-1 with TRBJ2-1; D may be TRBD1 (6 bases). V lost 5 bases, J lost 9 bases, and 13 bases lay in between. The CDR3 loop spans 13 amino acids. The V gene's germline CDR1 is KGHDR and CDR2 SFDVKD. The CDR3 protein is CATSADRPGEQFF. In nucleotides, the CDR3 is TGTGCCACCAGTGCCGACAGGCCCGGTGAGCAGTTCTTC.

The chain recombines TRBV7-9 with TRBJ2-1, with 8 bases identical to TRBD2. The length of the CDR3 is 16 residues. J was trimmed by 8 bases and V by 4 bases; bases with no gene match: 13. Germline V gives CDR1 SEHNR, CDR2 FQNEAQ (reference sequence). CDR3 DNA: TGTGCCAGCAGCTCGGACAGCGGGGGACGGGTAGATGAGCAGTTCTTC. Translation: CASSSDSGGRVDEQFF.

The CDR3: CASSFGPDTQYF. CDR3 DNA sequence: TGTGCCAGCAGTTTTGGCCCAGATACGCAGTATTTT. The chain links TRBV27 to TRBJ2-3, with D unresolved. V shed 3 bases and J shed 4 bases, with 5 bases lying between them. The germline V gene encodes CDR1 MNHEY and CDR2 SMNVEV (reference sequence). This CDR3 is built from 12 residues.

This chain uses TRBV5-8 with TRBJ1-1; 7 nucleotides match TRBD1. This CDR3 has 16 amino acids. V was clipped by 0 bases and J by 0 bases; unmatched bases: 5. Germline V gene data show CDR1 as SGHTS and CDR2 as YDEGEE. The CDR3 coding sequence is TGTGCCAGCAGCTTGGACAGGGGACAAATGAACACTGAAGCTTTCTTT. Translation gives CASSLDRGQMNTEAFF.

V usage is TRBV5-6 and J usage is TRBJ1-5, with 7 bases that match TRBD1. This CDR3 is 15 amino acids long. CDR1 SGHDT and CDR2 YYEEEE come from the germline V gene. Losses at the gene ends were 6 bases for V and 7 bases for J; bases not matched to a gene: 13. Written as DNA, the CDR3 is TGTGCCAGCAACCCGGAGGGGGCCCCGGGGCAGCCCCAGCATTTT. Amino acid sequence: CASNPEGAPGQPQHF.

The V and J genes are TRBV28 and TRBJ2-5; unclear D gene. CDR3 length: 15 amino acids. Germline V gene data show CDR1 as MDHEN and CDR2 as SYDVKM. Between the trimmed V and J ends, which lost 5 bases and 3 bases, there was a span of 16 bases. The CDR3: CASSLPSPGKETQYF. The CDR3 nucleotides are TGTGCCAGCAGTCTACCCTCACCAGGAAAAGAGACCCAGTACTTC.

The J gene is TRBJ1-2, the V gene TRBV28; D remains ambiguous. The CDR3 is made up of 15 amino acids. The germline V and J ends were trimmed by 6 bases and 4 bases, with 18 bases remaining between them. Per germline, CDR1 MDHEN and CDR2 SYDVKM. CDR3: CASSSPWGVAYGYTF. The CDR3 coding sequence is TGTGCCAGCAGCTCTCCCTGGGGAGTGGCCTATGGCTACACCTTC.

V usage is TRBV30 and J usage is TRBJ2-1; possible D gene TRBD2, 5 bases. The CDR3 has 14 residues. Germline CDR1 is GTSNPN and CDR2 is SVGIG (reference sequence). Trimming left V 1 base short and J 5 bases short, with 12 bases between. DNA of the CDR3: TGTGCCTGGAGTGCAGGAATGGAGGACAATGAGCAGTTCTTC. Amino acid sequence: CAWSAGMEDNEQFF.

The chain employs TRBV29-1 and TRBJ2-2, with 10 bases identical to TRBD2. The CDR3 length is 14 residues. V shed 3 bases, J shed 5 bases, and the junction held 3 bases outside the gene matches. Germline CDR1 and CDR2: SQVTM and ANQGSEA. In nucleotides, the CDR3 is TGCAGCGTTGAGCCTAGCGGGAGTACCGGGGAGCTGTTTTTT. It is translated as CSVEPSGSTGELFF.

This chain links TRBV27 with TRBJ2-1; no clear D gene. In germline, CDR1 is MNHEY, CDR2 SMNVEV (reference sequence). The CDR3 extends over 11 amino acids. With 5 bases removed from V and 3 bases from J, the gap between germline ends came to 2 bases. CDR3 amino acids: CASSHYNEQFF. CDR3 nucleotide sequence: TGTGCCAGCAGTCACTACAATGAGCAGTTCTTC.

Regarding this clone: The junction departs from germline at one end; a sequencing error may be responsible. This chain links TRBV19 with TRBJ1-4, with 7 bases fitting TRBD1. Germline V gene data show CDR1 as LNHDA and CDR2 as SQIVND (reference sequence). The CDR3 is made up of 14 amino acids. CDR3 sequence reads: CASRLGGANEKLLF. The CDR3 nucleotides are TGTGCCAGTAGATTAGGGGGCGCGAATGAAAAACTGCTTTTT.

The rearrangement joins TRBV7-2 to TRBJ1-4; a possible D gene is TRBD1 (6 bases). This CDR3 comprises 14 residues. V lost 4 bases to trimming and J lost 5 bases, with 11 bases between them. The germline gives CDR1 SGHTA, CDR2 FQGNSA. Here the CDR3 reads CASSSGGPNEKLFF. The CDR3 coding sequence is TGTGCCAGCAGCTCCGGGGGGCCCAATGAAAAACTGTTTTTT.

This chain links TRBV7-2 with TRBJ2-7; 13 bases align to TRBD2. CDR1 and CDR2 (germline): SGHTA, FQGNSA. This CDR3 has 15 residues. V gave up 2 bases and J gave up 5 bases; unmatched junction bases: 3. CDR3 sequence reads: CASSLRLAGGNEQYF. The CDR3 nucleotides read TGTGCCAGCAGCTTAAGACTAGCGGGAGGAAACGAGCAGTACTTC.

The rearrangement uses TRBV4-1 and TRBJ2-7, with 8 bases fitting TRBD2. The germline V gene encodes CDR1 MGHRA and CDR2 YSYEKL. The CDR3 runs to 16 residues. V trimming: 4 bases; J trimming: 0 bases; junction bases outside the gene matches: 8. The CDR3 DNA follows: TGCGCCAGCAGCCTATATCTAGCGGGTAACTCCTACGAGCAGTACTTC. Amino acids: CASSLYLAGNSYEQYF.

CDR3 DNA: TGCGCCAGCAGCCAACCTGGGACATATCAGCCCCAGCATTTT. Its translation is CASSQPGTYQPQHF. The chain is built from TRBV4-1 and TRBJ1-5; D possibly corresponds to TRBD1 (6 bases). Germline assignment: CDR1 MGHRA and CDR2 YSYEKL. The V and J ends lost 2 bases and 5 bases respectively, with 10 bases between them. The CDR3 has 14 amino acids.